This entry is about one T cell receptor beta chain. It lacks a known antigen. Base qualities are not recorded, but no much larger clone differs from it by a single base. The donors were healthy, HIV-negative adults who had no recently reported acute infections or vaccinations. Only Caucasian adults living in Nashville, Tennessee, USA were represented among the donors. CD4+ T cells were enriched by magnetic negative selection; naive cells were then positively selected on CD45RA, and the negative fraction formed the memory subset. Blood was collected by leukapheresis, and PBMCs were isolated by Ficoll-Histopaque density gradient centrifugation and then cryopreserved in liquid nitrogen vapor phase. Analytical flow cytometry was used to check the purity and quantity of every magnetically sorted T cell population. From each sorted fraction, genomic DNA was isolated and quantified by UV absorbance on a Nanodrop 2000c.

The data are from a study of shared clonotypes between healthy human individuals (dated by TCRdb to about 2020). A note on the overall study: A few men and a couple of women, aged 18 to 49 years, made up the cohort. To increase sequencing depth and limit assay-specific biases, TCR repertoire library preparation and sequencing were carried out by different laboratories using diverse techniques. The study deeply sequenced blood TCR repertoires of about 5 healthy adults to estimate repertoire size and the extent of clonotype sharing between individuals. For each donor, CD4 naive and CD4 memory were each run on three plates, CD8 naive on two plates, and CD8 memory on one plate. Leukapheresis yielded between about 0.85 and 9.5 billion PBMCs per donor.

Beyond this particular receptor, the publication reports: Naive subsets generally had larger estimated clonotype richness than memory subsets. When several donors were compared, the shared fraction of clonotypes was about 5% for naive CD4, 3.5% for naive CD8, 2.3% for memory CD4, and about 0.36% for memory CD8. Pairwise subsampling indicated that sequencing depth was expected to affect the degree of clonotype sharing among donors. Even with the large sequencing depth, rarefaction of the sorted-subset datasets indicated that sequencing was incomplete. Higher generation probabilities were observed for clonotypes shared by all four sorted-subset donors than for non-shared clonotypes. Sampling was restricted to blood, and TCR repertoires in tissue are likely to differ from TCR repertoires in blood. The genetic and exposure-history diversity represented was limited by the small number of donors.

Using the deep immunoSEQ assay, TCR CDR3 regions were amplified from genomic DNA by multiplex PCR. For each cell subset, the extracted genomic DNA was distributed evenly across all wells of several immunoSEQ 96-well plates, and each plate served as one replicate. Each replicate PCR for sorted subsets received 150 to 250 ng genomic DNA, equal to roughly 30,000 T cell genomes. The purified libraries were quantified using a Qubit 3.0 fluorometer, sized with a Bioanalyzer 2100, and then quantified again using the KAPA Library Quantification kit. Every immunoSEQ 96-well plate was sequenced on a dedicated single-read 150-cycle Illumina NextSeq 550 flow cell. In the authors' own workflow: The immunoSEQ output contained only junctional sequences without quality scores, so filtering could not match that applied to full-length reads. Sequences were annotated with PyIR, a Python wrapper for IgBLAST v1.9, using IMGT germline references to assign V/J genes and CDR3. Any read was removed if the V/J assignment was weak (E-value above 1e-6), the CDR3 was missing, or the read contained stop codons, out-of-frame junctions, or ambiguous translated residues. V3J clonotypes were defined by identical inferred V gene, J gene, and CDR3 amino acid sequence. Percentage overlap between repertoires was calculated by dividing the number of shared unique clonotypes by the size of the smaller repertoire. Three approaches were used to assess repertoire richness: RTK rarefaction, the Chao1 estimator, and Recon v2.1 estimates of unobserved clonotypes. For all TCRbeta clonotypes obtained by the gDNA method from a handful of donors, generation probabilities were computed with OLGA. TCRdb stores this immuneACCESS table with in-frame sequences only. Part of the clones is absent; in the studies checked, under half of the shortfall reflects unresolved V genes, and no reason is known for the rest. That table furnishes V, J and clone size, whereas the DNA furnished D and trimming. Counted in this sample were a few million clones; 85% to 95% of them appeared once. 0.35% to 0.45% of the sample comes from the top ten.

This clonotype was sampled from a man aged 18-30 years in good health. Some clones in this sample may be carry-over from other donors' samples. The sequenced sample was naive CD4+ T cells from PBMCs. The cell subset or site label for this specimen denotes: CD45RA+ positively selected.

The CDR3 protein is CASSPQGAVAYEQYF. The DNA is as follows: TGTGCCAGCAGCCCTCAGGGGGCAGTGGCCTACGAGCAGTACTTC. The sequence links TRBV9 to TRBJ2-7; 8 nucleotides in the junction match TRBD1. The CDR3 starts with the cysteine, ends with the phenylalanine, and has 15 residues. Only CDR3 DNA remains: 45 bases, in frame from the first base. Germline trimming: 4 bases from V, 2 bases from J; junction bases outside gene matches: 8. CDR1 and CDR2 were assigned from the germline V gene as SGDLS and YYNGEE.